This T cell receptor (beta chain) comes out of a study of CD8 T cells in ankylosing spondylitis. Study-level points and caveats: Apparently characteristic of ankylosing spondylitis blood was a TCR beta motif (eight highly homologous variants). Matched ankylosing spondylitis synovial fluid reportedly showed significant enrichment of disease-linked clones. Earlier studies detected some motif variants in reactive arthritis synovial fluid and blood.

Quantitative 5'-RACE with molecular barcodes generated TCR beta libraries. TCRdb re-analysed the 5' RACE reads in MiXCR, keeping a single row per CDR3 protein. Altogether around 150,000 distinct CDR3 sequences are present, roughly 6.6% being singletons, with the ten largest covering roughly an eighth. Points on this clonotype: The target antigen is unknown.

Trimming shortened V by 7 bases and J by 5 bases, and 20 bases separated the two germline ends. There are 15 residues in the CDR3. The V and J genes are TRBV12-3 or TRBV12-4 and TRBJ1-1; D may be TRBD1 (6 bases). The receptor was derived from a female donor with ankylosing spondylitis or in good health (not recorded which). The sequenced sample consisted of blood, either unsorted or a sorted T cell fraction (not recorded which). CDR3 amino acids: CASISRGGGSTEAFF. The CDR3 DNA reads TGTGCCAGCATTTCTCGGGGAGGGGGGAGTACTGAAGCTTTCTTT.